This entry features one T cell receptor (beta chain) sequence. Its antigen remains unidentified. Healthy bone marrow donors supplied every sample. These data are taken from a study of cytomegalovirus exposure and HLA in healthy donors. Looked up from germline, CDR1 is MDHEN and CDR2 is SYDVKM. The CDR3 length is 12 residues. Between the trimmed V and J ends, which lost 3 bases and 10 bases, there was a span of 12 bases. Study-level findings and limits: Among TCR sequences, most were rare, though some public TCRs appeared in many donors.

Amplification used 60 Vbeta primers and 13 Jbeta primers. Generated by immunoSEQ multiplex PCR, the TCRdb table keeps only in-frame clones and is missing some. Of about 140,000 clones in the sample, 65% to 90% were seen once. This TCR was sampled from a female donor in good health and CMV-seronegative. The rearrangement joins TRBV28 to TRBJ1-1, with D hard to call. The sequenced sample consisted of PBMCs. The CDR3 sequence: CASSFQAVGAFF. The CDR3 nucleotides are TGTGCCAGCAGTTTCCAGGCTGTGGGAGCTTTCTTT.